Ten or more counts support the clone carrying this T cell receptor beta chain. What it binds is unknown. One entry per CDR3 protein results from TCRdb running MiXCR on the 5' RACE reads. The sample consists of about 130,000 distinct CDR3 sequences, around 9.8% of them appearing once. The data stem from a study of T cells after yellow fever vaccination. At the level of the study: Low-cell-number fractions were prepared with SMART-Seq v4 Ultra Low Input. Study-wide points: At under 98% for CD4 and 70% to 90% for CD8, most primary-vaccination clones showed up again after the booster.

The CDR3 is 10 amino acids. Looked up from germline, CDR1 is KGHDR and CDR2 is SFDVKD. V was trimmed by 12 bases and J by 5 bases, leaving 9 bases between them. This chain links TRBV24-1 with TRBJ2-5; unclear D gene. Sequenced material: CD8+ T cells sorted from PBMCs, taken on the day of the yellow fever booster vaccination. The sequence derives from a man aged 18 to 35 who received the YFV17D yellow fever vaccine. CDR3 DNA: TGTGCCGACCTGGGGGAGACCCAGTACTTC. Translated, it gives CADLGETQYF.